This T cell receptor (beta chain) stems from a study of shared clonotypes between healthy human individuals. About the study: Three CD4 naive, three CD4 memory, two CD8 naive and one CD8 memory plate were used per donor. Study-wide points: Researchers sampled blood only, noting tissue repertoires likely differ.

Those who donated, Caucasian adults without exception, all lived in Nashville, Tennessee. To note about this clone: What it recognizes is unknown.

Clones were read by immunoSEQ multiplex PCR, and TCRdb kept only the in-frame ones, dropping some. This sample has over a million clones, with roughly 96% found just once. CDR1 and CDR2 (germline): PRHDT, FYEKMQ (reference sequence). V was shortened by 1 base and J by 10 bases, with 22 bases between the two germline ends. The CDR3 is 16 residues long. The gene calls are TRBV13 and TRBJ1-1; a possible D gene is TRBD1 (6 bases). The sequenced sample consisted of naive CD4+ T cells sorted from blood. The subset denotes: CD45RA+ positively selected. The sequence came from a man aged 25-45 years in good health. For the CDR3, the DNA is TGTGCCAGCAGCTTAGTGGGGGGCCCTGGTTGGGCTTCAGCTTTCTTT. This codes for CASSLVGGPGWASAFF.